Detailed here is one T cell receptor (beta chain). As yet, its antigen is unknown. These data originate in a study of vaccination effects on CD4 cells after COVID-19. Here immunoSEQ multiplex PCR was the method, and the copy in TCRdb shows in-frame clones only, minus some. This table holds roughly 73,000 clones, around 70% found once. Viral peptide pool expansion of antigen-specific CD4+ T cells preceded sequencing in the ViraFEST assay. A roughly 10-day culture period preceded the isolation of CD4+ T cells. Their SARS-CoV-2 infection, verified by PCR, occurred between March and December 2020. An HIV-1 Nef peptide pool served as the negative control culture. Half the medium was swapped for IL-2 medium on days 3 and 7. Regarding the study as a whole: In the late period after vaccination, infection- and vaccine-induced clones contracted markedly.

This CDR3 comprises 14 residues. V was shortened by 8 bases and J by 7 bases, with 21 bases between the two germline ends. CDR1 and CDR2 (germline): MNHEY, SVGAGI. The chain has TRBV6-5 and TRBJ2-7; D possibly corresponds to TRBD1 (5 bases). The source is a human donor who had a prior SARS-CoV-2 infection. The source material was CD4+ T cells from PBMCs cultured with HIV peptides, sampled before COVID-19 vaccination. This sample's subset: HIV-1 Nef peptide pool negative control/reference culture. The CDR3 is CASSRQPPSGEQYF. CDR3 nucleotides: TGTGCCAGCTCCAGACAGCCGCCTTCGGGTGAGCAGTACTTC.